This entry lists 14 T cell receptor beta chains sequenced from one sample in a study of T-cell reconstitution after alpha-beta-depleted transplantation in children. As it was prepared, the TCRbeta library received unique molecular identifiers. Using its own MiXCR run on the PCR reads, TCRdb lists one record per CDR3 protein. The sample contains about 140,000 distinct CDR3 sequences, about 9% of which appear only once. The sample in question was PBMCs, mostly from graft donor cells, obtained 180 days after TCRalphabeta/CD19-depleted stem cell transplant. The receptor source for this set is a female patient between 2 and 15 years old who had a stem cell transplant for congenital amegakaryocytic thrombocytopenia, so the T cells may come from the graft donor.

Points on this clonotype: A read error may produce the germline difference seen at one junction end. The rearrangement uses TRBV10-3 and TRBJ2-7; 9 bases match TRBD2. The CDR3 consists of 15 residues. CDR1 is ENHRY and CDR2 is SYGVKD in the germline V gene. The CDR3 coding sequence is TGTGCCATCAGTGAGTCGCCTAGCGGGGTCTACGAGAAGTACTTC. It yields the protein CAISESPSGVYEKYF.

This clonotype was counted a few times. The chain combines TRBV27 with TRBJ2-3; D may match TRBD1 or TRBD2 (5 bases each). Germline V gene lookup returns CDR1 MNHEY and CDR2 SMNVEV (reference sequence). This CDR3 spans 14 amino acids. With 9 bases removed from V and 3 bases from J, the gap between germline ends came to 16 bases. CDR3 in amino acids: CASRWDRGTDTQYF. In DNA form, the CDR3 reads TGTGCCAGTAGGTGGGACCGAGGTACAGATACGCAGTATTTT.

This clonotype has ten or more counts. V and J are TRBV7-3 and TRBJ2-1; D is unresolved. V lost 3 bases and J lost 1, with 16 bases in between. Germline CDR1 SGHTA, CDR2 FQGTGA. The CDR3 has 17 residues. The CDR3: CASSLVAAAGSYNEQFF. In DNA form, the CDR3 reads TGTGCCAGCAGCTTGGTTGCCGCCGCCGGGTCCTACAATGAGCAGTTCTTC.

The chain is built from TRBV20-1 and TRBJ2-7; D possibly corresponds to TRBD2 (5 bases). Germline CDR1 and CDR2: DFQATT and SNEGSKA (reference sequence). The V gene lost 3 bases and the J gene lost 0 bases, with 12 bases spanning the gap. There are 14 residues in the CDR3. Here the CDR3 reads CSASVPGFSYEQYF. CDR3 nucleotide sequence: TGCAGTGCTAGCGTCCCGGGATTCTCCTACGAGCAGTACTTC.

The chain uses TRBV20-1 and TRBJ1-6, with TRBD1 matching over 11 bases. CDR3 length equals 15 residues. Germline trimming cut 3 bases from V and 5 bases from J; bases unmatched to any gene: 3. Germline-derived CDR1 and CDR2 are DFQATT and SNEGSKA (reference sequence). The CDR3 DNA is TGCAGTGCTAGTCCGGGACAGGGGGATAATTCACCCCTCCACTTT. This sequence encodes CSASPGQGDNSPLHF.

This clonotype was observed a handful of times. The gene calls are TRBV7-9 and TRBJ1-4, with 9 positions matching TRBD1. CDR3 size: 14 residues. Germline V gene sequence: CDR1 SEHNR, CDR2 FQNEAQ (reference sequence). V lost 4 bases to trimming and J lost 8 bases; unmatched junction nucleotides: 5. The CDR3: CASSSWDRDEKLFF. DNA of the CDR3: TGTGCCAGCAGCTCCTGGGACAGGGACGAAAAACTGTTTTTT. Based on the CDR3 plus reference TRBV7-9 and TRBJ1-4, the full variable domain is DTGVSQNPRHKITKRGQNVTFRCDPISEHNRLYWYRQTLGQGPEFLTYFQNEAQLEKSRLLSDRFSAERPKGSFSTLEIQRTEQGDSAMYLCASSSWDRDEKLFFGSGTQLSVL.

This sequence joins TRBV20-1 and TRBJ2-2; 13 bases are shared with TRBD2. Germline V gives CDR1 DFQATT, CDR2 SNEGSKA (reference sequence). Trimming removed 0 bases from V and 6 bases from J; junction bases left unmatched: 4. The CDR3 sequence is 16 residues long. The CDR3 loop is CSARELAGGPSGELFF. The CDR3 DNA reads TGCAGTGCTAGAGAACTAGCGGGAGGGCCTTCCGGGGAGCTGTTTTTT.

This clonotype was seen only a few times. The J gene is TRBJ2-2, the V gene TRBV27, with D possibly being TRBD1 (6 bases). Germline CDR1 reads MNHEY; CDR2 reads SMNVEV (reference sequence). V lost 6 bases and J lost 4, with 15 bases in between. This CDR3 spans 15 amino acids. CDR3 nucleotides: TGTGCCAGCAGCCGACAGGCGACGAGCACCGGGGAGCTGTTTTTT. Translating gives CASSRQATSTGELFF.

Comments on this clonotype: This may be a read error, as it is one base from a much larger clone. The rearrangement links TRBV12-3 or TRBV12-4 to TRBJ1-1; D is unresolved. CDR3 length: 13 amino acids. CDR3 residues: CASDSGANPEAFF. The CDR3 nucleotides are TGTGCCAGCGATTCTGGTGCGAACCCTGAAGCTTTCTTT.

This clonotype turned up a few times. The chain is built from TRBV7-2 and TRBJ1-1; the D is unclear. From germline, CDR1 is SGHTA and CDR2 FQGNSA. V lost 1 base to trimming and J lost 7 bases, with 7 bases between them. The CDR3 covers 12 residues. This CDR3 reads CASSLGCREAFF. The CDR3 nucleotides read TGTGCCAGCAGCTTAGGGTGCCGTGAAGCTTTCTTT.

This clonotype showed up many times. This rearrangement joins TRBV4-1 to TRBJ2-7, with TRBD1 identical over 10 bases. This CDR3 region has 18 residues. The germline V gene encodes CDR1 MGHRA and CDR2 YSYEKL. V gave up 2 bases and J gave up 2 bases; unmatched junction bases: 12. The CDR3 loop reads CASSQFDRGRTRAYEQYF. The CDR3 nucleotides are TGCGCCAGCAGCCAATTTGACAGGGGGCGGACCCGGGCCTACGAGCAGTACTTC.

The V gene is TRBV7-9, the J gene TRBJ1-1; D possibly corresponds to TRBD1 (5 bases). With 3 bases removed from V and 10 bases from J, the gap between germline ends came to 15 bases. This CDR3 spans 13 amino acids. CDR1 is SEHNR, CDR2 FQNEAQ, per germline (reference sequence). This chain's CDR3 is CASSFGAPGGAFF. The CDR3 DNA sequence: TGTGCCAGCAGCTTCGGGGCCCCGGGGGGAGCTTTCTTT.

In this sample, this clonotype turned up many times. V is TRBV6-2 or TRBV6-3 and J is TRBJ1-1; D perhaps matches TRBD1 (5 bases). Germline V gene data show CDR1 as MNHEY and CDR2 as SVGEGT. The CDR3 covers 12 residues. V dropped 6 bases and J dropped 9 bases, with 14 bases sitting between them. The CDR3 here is CASRPMPGKAFF. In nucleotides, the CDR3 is TGTGCCAGCAGGCCAATGCCAGGGAAAGCTTTCTTT.

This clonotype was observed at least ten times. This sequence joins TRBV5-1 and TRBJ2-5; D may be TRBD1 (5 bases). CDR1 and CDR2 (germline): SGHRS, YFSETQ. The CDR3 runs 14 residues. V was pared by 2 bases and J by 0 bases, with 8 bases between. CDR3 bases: TGCGCCAGCAGCTTCTGGGGCGACCAAGAGACCCAGTACTTC. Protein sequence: CASSFWGDQETQYF.